These 5 T cell receptor beta chains originate from one sample sequenced in a study of T cells in Graves' hyperthyroidism and ophthalmopathy (dated by TCRdb to the late 2010s). Libraries were prepared through multiplex PCR. The sample was run on an Illumina HiSeq 2000. The TCR beta CDR3 regions were amplified from RNA transcripts. The TCR CDR3 was subjected to a first round of RT-PCR using the HTBI primer set and the Qiagen OneStep RT-PCR kit. The public sequencing data were trimmed at Q25 with fastp and processed into clonotypes with MiXCR by TCRdb, which kept only in-frame beta chains. Rows with a matching CDR3 protein are joined into one entry that keeps the most common DNA and genes. This sample holds about 420,000 distinct CDR3 sequences; approximately 15% were observed only once. The ten largest clones represent 4% to 6.5% of the sample. Sequencing was carried out using blood. These receptors were collected from a woman aged 18-29 years with Graves' hyperthyroidism.

This chain connects TRBV5-6 to TRBJ1-5; 10 bases map to TRBD1. V was clipped by 4 bases and J by 6 bases; unmatched bases: 4. The CDR3 is made up of 14 amino acids. Germline values: CDR1 SGHDT, CDR2 YYEEEE. This CDR3 is CASSSDRGLQPQHF. Here the CDR3 DNA reads TGTGCCAGCAGCAGCGACAGGGGGCTTCAGCCCCAGCATTTT.

This chain uses TRBV4-1 with TRBJ1-1; D gene unclear. V lost 0 bases, J lost 9 bases, and 14 bases lay in between. Germline-derived CDR1 and CDR2 are MGHRA and YSYEKL. This CDR3 spans 14 amino acids. The CDR3 nucleotides read TGCGCCAGCAGCCAAGAAACTGTCTTTTATAAAGCTTTCTTT. This encodes CASSQETVFYKAFF.

This clonotype was seen repeatedly, ten times or more. The chain couples TRBV29-1 to TRBJ2-5; perhaps TRBD2 as D (5 bases). The germline V and J ends were trimmed by 7 bases and 3 bases, with 12 bases remaining between them. Germline V lookup: CDR1 SQVTM, CDR2 ANQGSEA. The CDR3 is 12 amino acids. Here the CDR3 reads CSAVGLEETQYF. Here the CDR3 DNA reads TGCAGCGCTGTCGGACTGGAAGAGACCCAGTACTTC.

This clonotype has at least ten counts. The V gene is TRBV28, the J gene TRBJ2-3; 10 bases line up with TRBD2. With V trimmed by 2 bases and J by 5 bases, 13 bases remained unmatched. Per germline, CDR1 MDHEN and CDR2 SYDVKM. This CDR3 comprises 18 residues. The CDR3 DNA reads as TGTGCCAGCAGTTTAAGTTTCGCTAGCGGGAGTTGGGTAGATACGCAGTATTTT. As protein: CASSLSFASGSWVDTQYF.

The CDR3 region is CSGEVSYNEQFF. The CDR3 DNA is TGCAGTGGGGAGGTTTCCTACAATGAGCAGTTCTTC. The chain couples TRBV20-1 to TRBJ2-1; D possibly corresponds to TRBD2 (6 bases). V gave up 7 bases and J gave up 1 base, with 8 bases separating them. This CDR3 has 12 amino acids. From germline, CDR1 is DFQATT and CDR2 SNEGSKA (reference sequence).